Each of the 9 T cell receptor beta chains below was sequenced from the same sample in a study of T cell clones after liver transplantation. TCRdb's copy holds only in-frame clones and misses some; the assay was immunoSEQ multiplex PCR. The sample shows around 100,000 clones, around 86% of them seen only once. Sequenced here: CD4+ T cells from blood, sampled before liver transplant. These receptors originate from a human donor who received a liver transplant.

This chain links TRBV5-8 with TRBJ1-2; tentatively, D is TRBD1 (5 bases). The germline CDR1 and CDR2 sequences are SGHTS and YDEGEE. The CDR3 spans 15 residues. V dropped 1 base and J dropped 0 bases, with 10 bases sitting between them. The CDR3 is CASSLTGEANYGYTF. For the CDR3, the DNA is TGTGCCAGCAGCTTGACAGGTGAAGCTAACTATGGCTACACCTTC.

The chain couples TRBV27 to TRBJ2-5; D tentatively fits TRBD1 or TRBD2 (5 bases each). Germline CDR1 MNHEY, CDR2 SMNVEV (reference sequence). This CDR3 has 14 amino acids. Trimming shortened V by 5 bases and J by 7 bases, and 17 bases separated the two germline ends. In DNA, the CDR3 is TGTGCCAGCAGTGCACGCCGGGGCTGGGGGACCCAGTACTTC. Translating it yields CASSARRGWGTQYF.

The chain employs TRBV7-9 and TRBJ2-3; no definite D call. The V gene lost 5 bases and the J gene lost 2 bases, with 8 bases spanning the gap. The CDR3 is 13 amino acids. Per germline, CDR1 SEHNR and CDR2 FQNEAQ (reference sequence). CDR3 amino acids: CASSPDVTDTQYF. CDR3 nucleotides: TGTGCCAGCAGCCCGGACGTCACAGATACGCAGTATTTT. Variable domain in full (rest from reference TRBV7-9 and TRBJ2-3): DTGVSQNPRHKITKRGQNVTFRCDPISEHNRLYWYRQTLGQGPEFLTYFQNEAQLEKSRLLSDRFSAERPKGSFSTLEIQRTEQGDSAMYLCASSPDVTDTQYFGPGTRLTVL.

The CDR3 coding sequence is TGTGCCAGCAGCGTAGTAACGGGTTTGATTGGGACTGAAGCTTTCTTT. It specifies CASSVVTGLIGTEAFF. The chain links TRBV9 to TRBJ1-1; D gene ambiguous. V was clipped by 0 bases and J by 5 bases, with 17 bases between them. In germline, CDR1 is SGDLS, CDR2 YYNGEE. The CDR3 is made up of 16 amino acids.

This chain uses TRBV14 with TRBJ2-3; 13 positions match TRBD2. This CDR3 comprises 15 residues. V gave up 6 bases and J gave up 3 bases; unmatched junction bases: 3. CDR1 SGHDN and CDR2 FVKESK come from the germline V gene. This chain's CDR3 is CASRRLAGGTDTQYF. Here the CDR3 DNA reads TGTGCCAGCAGGCGACTAGCGGGGGGAACAGATACGCAGTATTTT. The full variable domain, its missing parts supplied by reference TRBV14 and TRBJ2-3, is EAGVTQFPSHSVIEKGQTVTLRCDPISGHDNLYWYRRVMGKEIKFLLHFVKESKQDESGMPNNRFLAERTGGTYSTLKVQPAELEDSGVYFCASRRLAGGTDTQYFGPGTRLTVL.

The DNA of the CDR3 is TGTGCCATCAGTCCGGGACAAGGGGGTGTTGGTAGTGGCTACACCTTC. Translation gives CAISPGQGGVGSGYTF. The chain has TRBV10-3 and TRBJ1-2; weak D call: TRBD1 (6 bases). Deletions cut 5 bases from V and 7 bases from J, with 23 bases between. The CDR3 runs to 16 residues. Per the germline V gene, CDR1 is ENHRY and CDR2 is SYGVKD.

This clone was detected a few times. V gene TRBV4-2 combines with J gene TRBJ2-1; possible D gene TRBD2, 6 bases. Trimming pared 0 bases from V and 0 bases from J, leaving 9 bases between. Germline V CDR1 and CDR2: LGHNA, YNFKEQ. This CDR3 has 16 residues. The CDR3 spells CASSQESTSSYNEQFF. CDR3 nucleotides: TGTGCCAGCAGCCAAGAATCGACTAGCTCCTACAATGAGCAGTTCTTC.

This clone was observed a handful of times. The chain combines TRBV6-4 with TRBJ1-6, with a possible D match to TRBD1 (5 bases). V lost 5 bases and J lost 7, with 12 bases in between. The germline CDR1 and CDR2 sequences are MRHNA and SNTAGT. The CDR3 totals 14 residues. This CDR3 is CASSTDSGNSPLHF. The CDR3 DNA is TGTGCCAGCAGTACCGACAGTGGGAATTCACCCCTCCACTTT.

The chain uses TRBV6-4 and TRBJ2-7, with 10 bases that match TRBD1. Trimming cost V 4 bases and J 2 bases; bases outside gene matches: 5. CDR1 and CDR2 (germline): MRHNA, SNTAGT. CDR3 length equals 15 residues. As DNA, the CDR3 is TGTGCCAGCAGTGTGGGACAGGGGCCTCCCTACGAGCAGTACTTC. This codes for CASSVGQGPPYEQYF.